This is a list of T cell receptor beta chains from one sample in a study of T cells after somatic rescue of genetic block. Here immunoSEQ multiplex PCR was the method, and the copy in TCRdb shows in-frame clones only, minus some. The sample consists of 85,000 to 100,000 clones, more than 80% of them appearing once. Source material: peripheral blood mononuclear cells (PBMCs). The receptors shown here come from a woman between 18 and 29 years old. CDR3s include the opening cysteine and the closing phenylalanine or tryptophan. The order of the fields is clone size, V gene, J gene, D gene, CDR3 DNA, CDR3 protein. D genes are given only for firm matches. Clone size is not always given. Where it is, it says once, few, many or a class for expanded clones.

size: NA; V: TRBV28; J: TRBJ2-7; D: NA; DNA: TGTGCCAGCACTAAGCTCGGCGGACTGGCGTCCCACGAGCAGTACTTC; CDR3: CASTKLGGLASHEQYF
size: NA; V: TRBV7-3; J: TRBJ2-2; D: TRBD1; DNA: TGTGCCAGCAGCTTACAACCGACAGGGTCCACCGGGGAGCTGTTTTTT; CDR3: CASSLQPTGSTGELFF
size: few; V: TRBV7-9; J: TRBJ2-3; D: NA; DNA: TGTGCCAGCAGCTTTGGACAGAGCACAGATACGCAGTATTTT; CDR3: CASSFGQSTDTQYF
size: NA; V: TRBV5-1; J: TRBJ2-5; D: TRBD1; DNA: TGCGCCAGCAGCACTTTTGGGACAGGGGGAGAGACCCAGTACTTC; CDR3: CASSTFGTGGETQYF
size: NA; V: TRBV5-1; J: TRBJ1-1; D: NA; DNA: TGCGCCAGCAGCTTCGGCGGTGTGAACACTGAAGCTTTCTTT; CDR3: CASSFGGVNTEAFF
size: NA; V: TRBV18; J: TRBJ1-5; D: TRBD1; DNA: TGTGCCAGCTCACCAGACAGGGACAGGGGGCCTAGTCAGCCCCAGCATTTT; CDR3: CASSPDRDRGPSQPQHF
size: NA; V: TRBV4-1; J: TRBJ2-5; D: TRBD1; DNA: TGCGCCAGCAGCCAGGGGACAGGGGGAGTGAAGACCCAGTACTTC; CDR3: CASSQGTGGVKTQYF
size: NA; V: TRBV6-6; J: TRBJ1-1; D: NA; DNA: TGTGCCAGCCGTGCTTTGGGCGGGAGTGAAGCTTTCTTT; CDR3: CASRALGGSEAFF
size: NA; V: TRBV27; J: TRBJ1-5; D: NA; DNA: TGTGCCAGCGCAGTAGCCCCGAGCAATCAGCCCCAGCATTTT; CDR3: CASAVAPSNQPQHF
size: NA; V: TRBV6-1; J: TRBJ2-1; D: NA; DNA: TGTGCCAGCGATAGACCGAGCTCCTACAATGAGCAGTTCTTC; CDR3: CASDRPSSYNEQFF
size: NA; V: TRBV7-9; J: TRBJ2-7; D: NA; DNA: TGTGCCAGCAGCTTAGGCAGGGAGCGGGAGCAGTACTTC; CDR3: CASSLGREREQYF
size: NA; V: TRBV9; J: TRBJ2-1; D: NA; DNA: TGTGCCAGCAGCGCCGGGAGTTCCGGCTACAATGAGCAGTTCTTC; CDR3: CASSAGSSGYNEQFF
size: few; V: TRBV10-2; J: TRBJ2-2; D: NA; DNA: TGCGCCAGCAGTGCCCCCATGGTAACCGCGAACACCGGGGAGCTGTTTTTT; CDR3: CASSAPMVTANTGELFF
size: NA; V: TRBV7-8; J: TRBJ2-7; D: NA; DNA: TGTGCCAGCAGCCCTAGCCCGGGGGAGAGGTTACAAAAGTACTTC; CDR3: CASSPSPGERLQKYF
size: NA; V: TRBV28; J: TRBJ1-2; D: TRBD1; DNA: TGTGCCAGCACCTTAACTGCGGCAGGGGGTTCTAACTATGGCTACACCTTC; CDR3: CASTLTAAGGSNYGYTF
size: NA; V: TRBV5-6; J: TRBJ1-4; D: NA; DNA: TGTGCCAGCAGCTTGGCCGGCCAGGGAAATGAAAAACTGTTTTTT; CDR3: CASSLAGQGNEKLFF
size: NA; V: TRBV28; J: TRBJ2-7; D: NA; DNA: TGTGCCAGCAGTTTACTTAAACGCGGGGCGGAGCAGTACTTC; CDR3: CASSLLKRGAEQYF
size: NA; V: TRBV6-5; J: TRBJ1-1; D: NA; DNA: TGTGCCAGCAGTCCCCCCGTCGGCACTGAAGCTTTCTTT; CDR3: CASSPPVGTEAFF
size: NA; V: TRBV7-7; J: TRBJ2-5; D: NA; DNA: TGTGCTAGCAGCTTAGTTCAGGGCGGAGAGACCCAGTACTTC; CDR3: CASSLVQGGETQYF
size: NA; V: TRBV5-1; J: TRBJ2-2; D: NA; DNA: TGCGCCAGCACCCGGACAGAACCCACCGGGGAGCTGTTTTTT; CDR3: CASTRTEPTGELFF
size: NA; V: TRBV7-3; J: TRBJ2-1; D: TRBD2; DNA: TGTGCCAGCAGCTTATTTAGCCTAGCGGGAAAAGGCAATGAGCAGTTCTTC; CDR3: CASSLFSLAGKGNEQFF
size: few; V: TRBV27; J: TRBJ2-4; D: TRBD2; DNA: TGTGCCAGCAGTAACCCTAGCGGGAGGAGGTACTTC; CDR3: CASSNPSGRRYF
size: NA; V: TRBV19; J: TRBJ2-1; D: TRBD1; DNA: TGTGCCAGTAAGATCGGGACAGGGAACAATGAGCAGTTCTTC; CDR3: CASKIGTGNNEQFF
size: NA; V: TRBV28; J: TRBJ2-7; D: NA; DNA: TGTGCCAGCAGTTTTCGGGGACCCGGGGAGCAGTACTTC; CDR3: CASSFRGPGEQYF
size: once; V: TRBV19; J: TRBJ2-7; D: TRBD1; DNA: TGTGCCAGTAGAAGGGAACACAGGGGGTCCTACGAGCAGTACTTC; CDR3: CASRREHRGSYEQYF
size: few; V: TRBV7-7; J: TRBJ2-5; D: TRBD2; DNA: TGTGCTAGCAGCTTCAGAGCGGGAGGGTCGGAGACCCAGTACTTC; CDR3: CASSFRAGGSETQYF
size: NA; V: TRBV7-2; J: TRBJ2-4; D: NA; DNA: TGTGCCAGCAGCCACGGGAGTAAGAAAAACATTCAGTACTTC; CDR3: CASSHGSKKNIQYF
size: NA; V: TRBV5-4; J: TRBJ2-2; D: TRBD2; DNA: TGTGCCAGCAGCTCTAGCGGCCACCTTTATACCGGGGAGCTGTTTTTT; CDR3: CASSSSGHLYTGELFF
size: once; V: TRBV15; J: TRBJ1-1; D: NA; DNA: TGTGCCACCAGCAGCGAGGGGACGATTGGGGTGAACACTGAAGCTTTCTTT; CDR3: CATSSEGTIGVNTEAFF
size: NA; V: TRBV5-8; J: TRBJ2-7; D: NA; DNA: TGTGCCAGCAGCTTGGCCCTCGGGTACGAGCAGTACTTC; CDR3: CASSLALGYEQYF
size: NA; V: TRBV5-4; J: TRBJ1-5; D: NA; DNA: TGTGCCAGCAGCTTTGGAGGGTACAGCAATCAGCCCCAGCATTTT; CDR3: CASSFGGYSNQPQHF
size: NA; V: TRBV19; J: TRBJ1-5; D: NA; DNA: TGTGCCAGTACCCCGACCTACTATAGCAATCAGCCCCAGCATTTT; CDR3: CASTPTYYSNQPQHF
size: NA; V: TRBV28; J: TRBJ2-7; D: NA; DNA: TGTGCCAGCAGTTTACCGGGGGTTCTATCCCGAATAGCCTACGAGCAGTACTTC; CDR3: CASSLPGVLSRIAYEQYF
size: NA; V: TRBV11-3; J: TRBJ2-7; D: TRBD2; DNA: TGTGCCAGCAGCTTCGGTCGGCTAGCGGGAGGTCGGGGGGAGCAGTACTTC; CDR3: CASSFGRLAGGRGEQYF
size: NA; V: TRBV21-1; J: TRBJ2-2; D: NA; DNA: TGTGCCAGCAGCAAAGGTGGGGGGGACACCGGGGAGCTGTTTTTT; CDR3: CASSKGGGDTGELFF
size: NA; V: TRBV20-1; J: TRBJ2-1; D: NA; DNA: TGCAGTGCTAGTCCATCCGATGAGCAGTTCTTC; CDR3: CSASPSDEQFF
size: NA; V: TRBV11-3; J: TRBJ2-7; D: NA; DNA: TGTGCCAGCAGCCCGGCCGGGGCCCAATCCTACGAGCAGTACTTC; CDR3: CASSPAGAQSYEQYF
size: NA; V: TRBV5-1; J: TRBJ2-7; D: NA; DNA: TGCGCCAGCAGCTTGTCCCCGGGCCTCAGCTTTTACGAGCAGTACTTC; CDR3: CASSLSPGLSFYEQYF
size: NA; V: TRBV19; J: TRBJ1-1; D: NA; DNA: TGTGCCAGTAGTCTCCGACTGAACACTGAAGCTTTCTTT; CDR3: CASSLRLNTEAFF
size: NA; V: TRBV7-9; J: TRBJ2-3; D: TRBD2; DNA: TGTGCCAGCAGCTTAACTAGCGGGATATTGAGGACAGATACGCAGTATTTT; CDR3: CASSLTSGILRTDTQYF
size: NA; V: TRBV11-3; J: TRBJ1-2; D: NA; DNA: TGTGCCAGCAGCCCCTTAGGGTGCACCTTC; CDR3: CASSPLGCTF
size: NA; V: TRBV7-8; J: TRBJ2-3; D: TRBD1; DNA: TGTGCCAGCAGCGACAGGGCAGATACGCAGTATTTT; CDR3: CASSDRADTQYF